This T cell receptor (beta chain) derives from a study of T cell repertoires in cytomegalovirus infection. About the research overall: The study used recently identified HLA-C-restricted and well-studied HLA-B-restricted CMV epitopes. Indicated by public TCR beta signatures were CMV infection and matching HLA type. Study findings and constraints: Predominance within the ex vivo response was attributable to HLA-C-restricted CMV-specific TCR beta clonotypes.

Turning to this clonotype: Antigen: not known.

This CDR3 spans 12 amino acids. The ends were cut back, 5 bases at V and 4 bases at J, with 7 bases in the middle. The germline V gene encodes CDR1 SGHDT and CDR2 YYEEEE. TCRdb re-called the reads with MiXCR, one entry per CDR3 protein. This table holds 800,000 to 950,000 distinct CDR3 sequences, approximately 32% found once. The rearrangement uses TRBV5-6 and TRBJ1-5; no firm D call. Sequencing was performed on cultured CD8+ T cells from PBMCs, taken from culture after CMV antigen stimulation. This TCR was recovered from a human donor in good health (CMV status not recorded). Some clones in this sample may be carry-over from other donors' samples. In DNA form, the CDR3 reads TGTGCCAGCAGTGGTGAGAATCAGCCCCAGCATTTT. The encoded protein is CASSGENQPQHF.